One and the same sample provided the 27 T cell receptor beta chains below, sequenced in a study of beta chain features in type 1 diabetes. Investigators reverse transcribed all isolated RNA, so they sequenced expressed TCRB transcripts. The data were produced by immunoSEQ multiplex PCR, yet TCRdb's version contains in-frame clones alone and is incomplete. The data hold more than 150,000 clones, with less than 15% observed a single time. Sequencing was done on a sample of central memory CD4+ T cells from blood. The receptor source for this set is a woman aged 18 to 35 in good health.

The chain links TRBV7-9 to TRBJ2-7; 7 bases align to TRBD1. Per germline, CDR1 SEHNR and CDR2 FQNEAQ (reference sequence). The J segment lost 3 bases and the V segment lost 5 bases, leaving 4 bases of the junction unmatched. The CDR3 sequence is 13 residues long. The CDR3: CASSPTGVYEQYF. The CDR3 DNA sequence: TGTGCCAGCAGCCCAACAGGGGTCTACGAGCAGTACTTC.

The genes are TRBV5-1 and TRBJ1-2; D possibly corresponds to TRBD1 (5 bases). V was cut by 0 bases and J by 6 bases, with 15 bases left in between. In germline, CDR1 is SGHRS, CDR2 YFSETQ. The CDR3 runs 15 residues. CDR3 amino acids: CASSLEGRDFDGYTF. CDR3 nucleotides: TGCGCCAGCAGCTTGGAAGGCAGGGATTTTGATGGCTACACCTTC.

The chain carries TRBV4-1 and TRBJ2-1; TRBD2 matches 7 bases. CDR1 is MGHRA, CDR2 YSYEKL, per germline. The trim removed 6 bases at V and 6 bases at J, leaving 11 bases unmatched. This CDR3 spans 15 amino acids. The CDR3 region has the DNA TGCGCCAGCAGTCTGACTAGCCAAAAAGGCAATGAGCAGTTCTTC. This translates into CASSLTSQKGNEQFF.

There are a few counts of this clone. V usage is TRBV18 and J usage is TRBJ1-3, with D possibly matching TRBD1 (6 bases). The germline gives CDR1 KGHSH, CDR2 LQKENI. Trimming took 3 bases from V and 0 from J, leaving 15 bases between them. The CDR3 loop spans 17 amino acids. CDR3 protein: CASSPNQGPSSGNTIYF. In DNA form, the CDR3 reads TGTGCCAGCTCACCCAATCAGGGGCCCAGCTCTGGAAACACCATATATTTT.

This chain links TRBV6-6 with TRBJ1-5; D not certain. V was cut by 6 bases and J by 0 bases, with 12 bases left in between. CDR1 is MNHNY and CDR2 is SVGAGI in the germline V gene (reference sequence). The CDR3 consists of 15 residues. CDR3 region: CASSNVRYSNQPQHF. DNA of the CDR3: TGTGCCAGCAGCAACGTCCGCTATAGCAATCAGCCCCAGCATTTT.

This clone showed up just a few times. J is TRBJ2-1 and V is TRBV6-5; TRBD2 is a possible D gene (5 bases). The CDR3 extends over 15 amino acids. Germline CDR1 and CDR2: MNHEY and SVGAGI. Trimming took off 5 bases at V and 3 bases at J, with 14 bases between the two ends. The CDR3 nucleotides are TGTGCCAGCAGTCGCTTGAGCGGAGTCTACAATGAGCAGTTCTTC. It codes for CASSRLSGVYNEQFF.

This clone showed up just a few times. The rearrangement links TRBV15 to TRBJ1-3, with D perhaps TRBD1 (5 bases). This CDR3 comprises 17 residues. Germline V gene lookup returns CDR1 LNHNV and CDR2 YYDKDF (reference sequence). The germline V and J ends were trimmed by 5 bases and 7 bases, with 24 bases remaining between them. The CDR3 loop is CATSGAAGVWNGNTIYF. In DNA, the CDR3 is TGTGCCACCAGCGGAGCGGCGGGGGTTTGGAACGGGAACACCATATATTTT. Full variable domain (rest looked up from reference TRBV15 and TRBJ1-3): DAMVIQNPRYQVTQFGKPVTLSCSQTLNHNVMYWYQQKSSQAPKLLFHYYDKDFNNEADTPDNFQSRRPNTSFCFLDIRSPGLGDTAMYLCATSGAAGVWNGNTIYFGEGSWLTVV.

This clone was found a few times. The chain is built from TRBV7-2 and TRBJ2-1; maybe TRBD2 (6 bases). Germline CDR1 reads SGHTA; CDR2 reads FQGNSA. The CDR3 is 15 amino acids. V lost 5 bases and J 0 bases, leaving 11 bases between the germline ends. The CDR3 sequence: CASSLGTSSYNEQFF. The CDR3 region has the DNA TGTGCCAGCAGCCTCGGGACTTCCTCCTACAATGAGCAGTTCTTC.

The rearrangement uses TRBV5-6 and TRBJ2-2; D uncertain. Per the germline V gene, CDR1 is SGHDT and CDR2 is YYEEEE. The CDR3 extends over 13 amino acids. Between the trimmed V and J ends, which lost 3 bases and 1 base, there was a span of 4 bases. CDR3 residues: CASSSRNTGELFF. In nucleotides, the CDR3 is TGTGCCAGCAGCTCGCGGAACACCGGGGAGCTGTTTTTT.

The chain links TRBV5-1 to TRBJ2-7, with D tentatively TRBD2 (6 bases). The CDR3 spans 15 residues. V lost 0 bases and J lost 6, with 16 bases in between. The germline CDR1 and CDR2 sequences are SGHRS and YFSETQ. The CDR3 nucleotides are TGCGCCAGCAGCTTGGTGTTGCGGGGCTCTCGCGAGCAGTACTTC. This codes for CASSLVLRGSREQYF.

The CDR3 loop reads CASSSNTGSPYSNQPQHF. The DNA of the CDR3 is TGTGCCAGCAGCTCCAATACAGGGTCCCCGTATAGCAATCAGCCCCAGCATTTT. J is TRBJ1-5 and V is TRBV7-9; weak D call: TRBD1 (6 bases). Germline V gene lookup returns CDR1 SEHNR and CDR2 FQNEAQ (reference sequence). This CDR3 region has 18 residues. V was pared by 4 bases and J by 0 bases, with 19 bases between.

The chain joins TRBV30 to TRBJ1-1, with no clear D. The germline V gene encodes CDR1 GTSNPN and CDR2 SVGIG (reference sequence). The V end was cut by 2 bases, the J end by 11 bases, with 12 bases between. The CDR3 sequence is 11 residues long. Here the CDR3 reads CAWSSGQSAFF. Here the CDR3 DNA reads TGTGCCTGGAGTTCTGGGCAGTCCGCTTTCTTT.

The rearrangement links TRBV9 to TRBJ2-1; 9 nucleotides align to TRBD1. In germline, CDR1 is SGDLS, CDR2 YYNGEE. The trim removed 2 bases at V and 2 bases at J, leaving 8 bases unmatched. This CDR3 comprises 17 residues. CDR3 DNA sequence: TGTGCCAGCAGCGTCCGTGGGACAGGGAAGGCCTACAATGAGCAGTTCTTC. It is translated as CASSVRGTGKAYNEQFF.

The CDR3 bases are TGTGCCAGCAGCTCCTCGACCGGGGACCAAGAGACCCAGTACTTC. Protein sequence: CASSSSTGDQETQYF. The chain recombines TRBV5-6 with TRBJ2-5, with D tentatively TRBD2 (5 bases). V was pared by 3 bases and J by 0 bases, with 12 bases between. Per the germline V gene, CDR1 is SGHDT and CDR2 is YYEEEE. The CDR3 has 15 amino acids.

In this sample, this clone turned up a few times. The chain carries TRBV29-1 and TRBJ1-2, with 11 bases fitting TRBD1. CDR3 length: 12 residues. Germline V gene sequence: CDR1 SQVTM, CDR2 ANQGSEA. Trimming cost V 6 bases and J 4 bases; bases outside gene matches: 1. The CDR3 sequence is CSVGQGAYGYTF. In DNA, the CDR3 is TGCAGCGTCGGACAGGGGGCCTATGGCTACACCTTC.

The genes are TRBV9 and TRBJ1-4, with D perhaps matching TRBD1 (6 bases). This CDR3 contains 15 residues. V lost 3 bases, J lost 3 bases, and 12 bases lay in between. Germline V CDR1 and CDR2: SGDLS, YYNGEE. CDR3 residues: CASSAGQHSNEKLFF. The CDR3 DNA is TGTGCCAGCAGCGCCGGACAGCATTCTAATGAAAAACTGTTTTTT.

Ten or more counts support this clone. The chain joins TRBV5-8 to TRBJ2-7; D possibly corresponds to TRBD1 (7 bases). CDR1 SGHTS and CDR2 YDEGEE come from the germline V gene. CDR3 length: 13 amino acids. Between the trimmed V and J ends, which lost 1 base and 5 bases, there was a span of 10 bases. CDR3 in amino acids: CASSLQGGDEQYF. Here the CDR3 DNA reads TGTGCCAGCAGCTTGCAGGGGGGAGACGAGCAGTACTTC.

In this sample, this clone turned up a few times. The V gene is TRBV7-2, the J gene TRBJ2-5, with TRBD1 matching 8 bases. From germline, CDR1 is SGHTA and CDR2 FQGNSA. The CDR3 has 14 residues. V shed 6 bases, J shed 0 bases, and the junction held 3 bases outside the gene matches. DNA for the CDR3: TGTGCCAGCAGGCGGGGACAGGACCAAGAGACCCAGTACTTC. This translates into CASRRGQDQETQYF.

The sample holds a few counts of this clone. The genes are TRBV29-1 and TRBJ2-7; maybe TRBD2 (6 bases). V lost 7 bases and J 2 bases, leaving 12 bases between the germline ends. There are 12 residues in the CDR3. Germline lookup yields CDR1 SQVTM and CDR2 ANQGSEA. The chain's CDR3 is CSASGEAYEQYF. The CDR3 region has the DNA TGCAGCGCCTCGGGAGAAGCCTACGAGCAGTACTTC.

The chain carries TRBV30 and TRBJ1-5; no firm D call. With 2 bases removed from V and 0 bases from J, the gap between germline ends came to 5 bases. Germline CDR1 and CDR2: GTSNPN and SVGIG (reference sequence). The CDR3 runs to 13 residues. The chain's CDR3 is CAWSIHSNQPQHF. CDR3 DNA sequence: TGTGCCTGGAGTATCCATAGCAATCAGCCCCAGCATTTT.

The chain joins TRBV7-2 to TRBJ2-1; 8 nucleotides line up with TRBD2. CDR3 length: 14 amino acids. J was trimmed by 4 bases and V by 7 bases; bases with no gene match: 6. The germline CDR1 and CDR2 sequences are SGHTA and FQGNSA. CDR3 DNA sequence: TGTGCCAGCACAATGGCGGGAGGTTACAATGAGCAGTTCTTC. It is translated as CASTMAGGYNEQFF.

This clone was recorded a few times. The J gene is TRBJ1-2, the V gene TRBV9; 7 bases match TRBD1. The CDR3 sequence is 15 residues long. Germline CDR1 and CDR2: SGDLS and YYNGEE. J gave up 8 bases and V 4 bases, and 14 bases lay outside the gene matches. The CDR3 region has the DNA TGTGCCAGCAGCCCAAAGGGGGCAGGCTCTATCGGCTACACCTTC. It specifies CASSPKGAGSIGYTF.

This clone has more than one count but fewer than ten. This rearrangement joins TRBV5-5 to TRBJ2-3; 11 positions agree with TRBD2. CDR1 and CDR2 (germline): SGHKS, YYEKEE (reference sequence). This CDR3 contains 16 residues. The J segment lost 4 bases and the V segment lost 6 bases, leaving 10 bases of the junction unmatched. The CDR3 loop reads CASTHRGSGRADTQYF. DNA of the CDR3: TGTGCCAGCACCCATCGGGGTAGCGGGAGGGCAGATACGCAGTATTTT.

This rearrangement joins TRBV27 to TRBJ2-1, with D possibly being TRBD1 (5 bases). CDR3 length equals 15 residues. The ends were cut back, 6 bases at V and 4 bases at J, with 16 bases in the middle. In germline, CDR1 is MNHEY, CDR2 SMNVEV (reference sequence). The CDR3 DNA sequence: TGTGCCAGCAGCAACGGTCTTGGGGCGTACAATGAGCAGTTCTTC. Translation gives CASSNGLGAYNEQFF.

The table lists this clone with a few counts. V usage is TRBV7-2 and J usage is TRBJ1-5, with D perhaps matching TRBD1 (5 bases). The CDR3 runs to 17 residues. V lost 1 base and J lost 1, with 14 bases in between. Germline V gene lookup returns CDR1 SGHTA and CDR2 FQGNSA. Here the CDR3 reads CASSLGGGLQSNQPQHF. The CDR3 coding sequence is TGTGCCAGCAGCTTAGGGGGGGGTTTGCAGAGCAATCAGCCCCAGCATTTT.

V is TRBV15 and J is TRBJ2-5; the D is unclear. Trimming took off 1 base at V and 10 bases at J, with 10 bases between the two ends. There are 12 residues in the CDR3. Looked up from germline, CDR1 is LNHNV and CDR2 is YYDKDF (reference sequence). The CDR3 region has the DNA TGTGCCACCAGCAGAGCCCCCAGTGACCAGTACTTC. The encoded protein is CATSRAPSDQYF.

The J gene is TRBJ1-2, the V gene TRBV23-1; possible D gene TRBD1, 5 bases. Being an ORF, TRBV23-1 has a function that is uncertain. With 6 bases removed from V and 2 bases from J, the gap between germline ends came to 16 bases. The CDR3 has 15 amino acids. The CDR3 here is CASSPRQLQNYGYTF. In DNA, the CDR3 is TGCGCCAGCAGCCCGAGACAGCTACAAAACTATGGCTACACCTTC.